Listed below are T cell receptor beta chains from one sample, sequenced in a study of blood T cell repertoires in COVID-19. Only in-frame clones appear in the TCRdb table, and some are missing; sequencing was by immunoSEQ multiplex PCR. This sample has some 500,000 clones, with about 89% found just once. Sequenced material: peripheral blood. These receptors were obtained from a woman in her forties or fifties with COVID-19, enrolled during active disease. CDR3s include the opening cysteine and the closing phenylalanine or tryptophan. Fields, in order: CDR3 protein, CDR3 DNA, J gene, D gene, V gene, clone size. A D gene is named only where the DNA matches it firmly. Expanded clones are given a class, and other clones once, few, many or no size at all.

CDR3aa: CASSLNGAIYF; CDR3nt: TGTGCCAGCAGCCTGAACGGTGCCATATATTTT; j_gene: TRBJ1-3; d_gene: .; v_gene: TRBV7-2; abundance: once
CDR3aa: CASSQGSGHTTQYF; CDR3nt: TGTGCCAGCAGCCAAGGATCCGGACATACGACCCAGTACTTC; j_gene: TRBJ2-5; d_gene: .; v_gene: TRBV3-1/TRBV3-2; abundance: once
CDR3aa: CASKVTGGPTDTQYF; CDR3nt: TGTGCCAGTAAGGTTACGGGGGGGCCGACAGATACGCAGTATTTT; j_gene: TRBJ2-3; d_gene: TRBD2; v_gene: TRBV19; abundance: once
CDR3aa: CASSLDRLAGGNTEAFF; CDR3nt: TGCGCCAGCAGCTTGGACAGGCTAGCTGGGGGCAACACTGAAGCTTTCTTT; j_gene: TRBJ1-1; d_gene: .; v_gene: TRBV5-1; abundance: .
CDR3aa: CASSIAGDRSLDNEQFF; CDR3nt: TGTGCCAGTAGTATAGCAGGGGACAGGTCCCTCGACAATGAGCAGTTCTTC; j_gene: TRBJ2-1; d_gene: TRBD1; v_gene: TRBV19; abundance: .
CDR3aa: CAWMGRGEQYF; CDR3nt: TGTGCCTGGATGGGTAGGGGCGAGCAGTACTTC; j_gene: TRBJ2-7; d_gene: .; v_gene: TRBV30; abundance: .
CDR3aa: CATGENTYNEQFF; CDR3nt: TGTGCCACCGGGGAGAACACCTACAATGAGCAGTTCTTC; j_gene: TRBJ2-1; d_gene: .; v_gene: TRBV15; abundance: .
CDR3aa: CASSQGGSSNQPQHF; CDR3nt: TGTGCCAGCAGCCAAGGAGGAAGTAGCAATCAGCCCCAGCATTTT; j_gene: TRBJ1-5; d_gene: .; v_gene: TRBV3-1/TRBV3-2; abundance: .
CDR3aa: CASSLSRVTAEQYF; CDR3nt: TGTGCCAGCAGTTTAAGCAGGGTAACGGCCGAGCAGTACTTC; j_gene: TRBJ2-7; d_gene: .; v_gene: TRBV28; abundance: .
CDR3aa: CASSPSSYEQYF; CDR3nt: TGTGCCAGCAGCCCGTCCTCCTACGAGCAGTACTTC; j_gene: TRBJ2-7; d_gene: .; v_gene: TRBV7-9; abundance: .
CDR3aa: CASSLPGGGVETQYF; CDR3nt: TGTGCCAGCAGCCTTCCCGGGGGGGGCGTAGAGACCCAGTACTTC; j_gene: TRBJ2-5; d_gene: TRBD2; v_gene: TRBV5-4; abundance: once
CDR3aa: CASSDSRTMNTEAFF; CDR3nt: TGTGCCAGCTCCGACAGTAGGACTATGAACACTGAAGCTTTCTTT; j_gene: TRBJ1-1; d_gene: .; v_gene: TRBV6-5; abundance: once
CDR3aa: CASSSEKETQYF; CDR3nt: TGTGCCAGCAGCTCAGAAAAAGAGACCCAGTACTTC; j_gene: TRBJ2-5; d_gene: .; v_gene: TRBV9; abundance: .
CDR3aa: CASTISGGNQETQYF; CDR3nt: TGTGCCAGCACTATTAGCGGGGGGAATCAAGAGACCCAGTACTTC; j_gene: TRBJ2-5; d_gene: TRBD2; v_gene: TRBV11-2; abundance: .
CDR3aa: CASSISTGNVYNEQFF; CDR3nt: TGTGCCAGTAGTATTTCGACAGGGAACGTCTACAATGAGCAGTTCTTC; j_gene: TRBJ2-1; d_gene: TRBD1; v_gene: TRBV19; abundance: .
CDR3aa: CSVEVNYGYTF; CDR3nt: TGCAGCGTGGAAGTAAACTATGGCTACACCTTC; j_gene: TRBJ1-2; d_gene: .; v_gene: TRBV29-1; abundance: few
CDR3aa: CASKLQGANTEAFF; CDR3nt: TGTGCCAGCAAGCTACAGGGGGCGAACACTGAAGCTTTCTTT; j_gene: TRBJ1-1; d_gene: TRBD1; v_gene: TRBV6-5; abundance: once